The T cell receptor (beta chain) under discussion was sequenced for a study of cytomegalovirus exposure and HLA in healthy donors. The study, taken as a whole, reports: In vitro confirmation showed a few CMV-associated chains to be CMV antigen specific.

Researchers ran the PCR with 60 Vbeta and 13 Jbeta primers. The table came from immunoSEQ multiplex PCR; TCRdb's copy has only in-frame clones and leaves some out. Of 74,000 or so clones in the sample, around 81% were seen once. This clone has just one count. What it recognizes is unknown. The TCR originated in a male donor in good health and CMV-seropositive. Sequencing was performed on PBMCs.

The CDR3 bases are TGTGCCAGCAGCCGCCGACAGGGGGCGAACACCGGGGAGCTGTTTTTT. This gives the protein CASSRRQGANTGELFF. The rearrangement joins TRBV7-6 to TRBJ2-2; TRBD1 agrees at 9 bases. Germline values: CDR1 SGHVS, CDR2 FNYEAQ. The V gene end was trimmed by 5 bases and the J gene end by 0 bases; junction bases not matched to a gene: 4. The CDR3 sequence is 16 residues long. Looking up the rest from reference TRBV7-6 and TRBJ2-2 gives the full variable domain: GAGVSQSPRYKVTKRGQDVALRCDPISGHVSLYWYRQALGQGPEFLTYFNYEAQQDKSGLPNDRFSAERPEGSISTLTIQRTEQRDSAMYRCASSRRQGANTGELFFGEGSRLTVL.